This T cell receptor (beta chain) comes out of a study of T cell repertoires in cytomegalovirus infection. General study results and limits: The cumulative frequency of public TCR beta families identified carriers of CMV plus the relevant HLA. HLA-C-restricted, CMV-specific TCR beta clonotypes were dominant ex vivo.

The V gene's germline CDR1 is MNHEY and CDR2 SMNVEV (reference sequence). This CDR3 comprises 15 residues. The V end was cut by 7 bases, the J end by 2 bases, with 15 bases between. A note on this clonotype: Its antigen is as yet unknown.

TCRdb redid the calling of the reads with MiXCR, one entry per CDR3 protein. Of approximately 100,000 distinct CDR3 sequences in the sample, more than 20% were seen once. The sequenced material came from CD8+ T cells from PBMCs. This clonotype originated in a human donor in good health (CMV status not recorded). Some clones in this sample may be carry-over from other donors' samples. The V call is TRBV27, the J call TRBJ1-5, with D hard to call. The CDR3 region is CASKSGIGGNQPQHF. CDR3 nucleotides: TGTGCCAGCAAGTCGGGGATAGGCGGCAATCAGCCCCAGCATTTT.